This record covers a single T cell receptor (beta chain). Its specificity is not known. Trimming stripped 0 bases from V and 6 bases from J, with 18 bases between. CDR1 MGHRA and CDR2 YSYEKL come from the germline V gene. This CDR3 comprises 17 residues. The sample is drawn from a study of beta chain features in type 1 diabetes. Study-level results: Shorter TCRB CDR3s, moderately but significantly so, marked every one of the four CD4+ subsets in Type 1 diabetes patients.

What was sequenced were expressed TCRB transcripts, since all of the isolated RNA had been reverse transcribed. Sequencing was performed with immunoSEQ multiplex PCR; in TCRdb, only in-frame clones are kept and a portion is missing. Of 250,000 to 350,000 clones listed, about 15% are singletons. Sequencing was carried out using naive CD4+ T cells from blood. The sequence was obtained from a man younger than 35 with type 1 diabetes. This rearrangement joins TRBV4-1 to TRBJ2-1, with a tentative D call TRBD2 (5 bases). This CDR3 reads CASSQDLGPRGGNEQFF. The DNA of the CDR3 is TGCGCCAGCAGCCAAGATTTAGGACCCCGGGGTGGCAATGAGCAGTTCTTC.